This is a list of T cell receptor beta chains from one sample in a study of cytomegalovirus exposure and HLA in healthy donors. Profiled with immunoSEQ multiplex PCR; TCRdb holds only in-frame clones, not every one. Recorded here are some 48,000 clones; the top ten clones represent about 24%. The sequencing input was PBMCs. Every receptor here comes from a man aged 40-50 years in good health and CMV-seropositive. Both conserved end residues are trimmed from each CDR3.

>TRBJ2-5|TRBV7-9
ASSSPSGGWETQY
>TRBJ1-1|TRBV15
ATSRGGVLNTEAF
>TRBJ2-7|TRBV7-9
ASTPVVQGYEQY
>TRBJ1-4|TRBV7-8
ASSLVAGREKLF
>TRBJ1-2|TRBV6-5
ASSYSQGIYGYT
>TRBJ2-5|TRBV11-2
ASSLGPLGETQY
>TRBJ2-7|TRBV18
ASSGTVSYEGQY
>TRBJ1-5|TRBV7-2
ASSLEGPGGGNNQPQH
>.|TRBV7-2
ASSLVPYEQY
>TRBJ2-3|TRBV18
ASSPPLIAGGREDTQY
>TRBJ1-1|TRBV7-3
ASSAGTGGNTEAF
>TRBJ2-1|TRBV7-3
ASSLEGTGINNEQF
>TRBJ2-1|TRBV19
ASSSQLAGGLNEQF
>TRBJ1-2|TRBV6-1
ASADSIYGYT
>TRBJ1-5|TRBV2
ASSVENGNQPQH
>TRBJ2-1|TRBV19
ASSMGGFYNEQF
>TRBJ1-3|TRBV27
ASSLLGGYPGNTIY
>TRBJ1-2|TRBV7-9
ASSSGQLYGYT
>TRBJ2-3|TRBV19
ASRPRGMVLTDTQY
>TRBJ2-5|TRBV7-6
ASSRGDSTQY
>TRBJ2-1|TRBV7-3
ASSLKGQGGNEQF
>TRBJ1-1|TRBV19
ASSISGRDTEAF
>TRBJ2-7|TRBV7-2
ASSLLGAGGIEQY
>TRBJ2-3|TRBV27
ASSSLAGWTDTQY
>TRBJ1-4|TRBV10-3
AISESNSNEKLF
>TRBJ2-3|TRBV7-3
ASSVTGTDTQY
>TRBJ2-2|TRBV7-3
ASSDNPQGAGTGELF